Below, one T cell receptor (beta chain) is given with its context. Other nucleotide sequences from this sample produce the same CDR3. The data belong to a study of cytomegalovirus exposure and HLA in healthy donors. Germline V gene lookup returns CDR1 MNHNS and CDR2 SASEGT. V was shortened by 3 bases and J by 7 bases, with 7 bases between the two germline ends. The CDR3 is 11 amino acids. Primers for the PCR totalled 60 Vbeta and 13 Jbeta. The table came from immunoSEQ multiplex PCR; TCRdb's copy has only in-frame clones and leaves some out. The profile shows under 150,000 clones, roughly 70% of them singletons.

V gene TRBV6-1 combines with J gene TRBJ2-7; D is unresolved. Sequenced: PBMCs. The clonotype comes from a man aged 18 to 30 in good health and CMV-seropositive. The CDR3, as DNA: TGTGCCAGCAGTGAGGGTAGGGAGCAGTACGTC. Its translation: CASSEGREQYV.